This T cell receptor beta chain was captured by sequencing in a study of long-term antiretroviral therapy in people with HIV. To note about this clone: Its specificity is unknown.

Trimming at V came to 5 bases and at J to 2 bases, leaving 10 bases not matched to a gene. This CDR3 is built from 19 residues. Germline assignment: CDR1 MDHEN and CDR2 SYDVKM. The assay used was immunoSEQ (version v3.0), run at survey level. Data came from immunoSEQ multiplex PCR; TCRdb stores just in-frame clones and leaves some out. The repertoire holds approximately 20,000 clones, 70% to 85% seen once, with nearly 8% in the top ten. Points from the study as a whole: Compared with controls, HIV repertoires showed narrower CDR3 length ranges. ART adherence, viral resistance and therapy changes were undocumented.

This receptor was taken from a man between 18 and 35 years old with HIV. Specimen: unsorted PBMCs, collected 0.9 years after starting antiretroviral therapy. J is TRBJ2-3 and V is TRBV28, with 16 bases that match TRBD2. CDR3 region: CASSRPGLAGGRDTDTQYF. CDR3 nucleotide sequence: TGTGCCAGCAGTCGCCCGGGACTAGCGGGGGGGCGGGACACAGATACGCAGTATTTT.